This TCR beta chain comes out of a study of CD4 and CD8 cells across lung adenocarcinoma regions. Samples came from patients with localized non-small cell lung adenocarcinoma. The germline V gene has CDR1 ENHRY and CDR2 SYGVKD. This CDR3 has 13 amino acids. V lost 10 bases, J lost 4 bases, and 16 bases lay in between. In its sample, this clonotype was seen a few times. MiXCR was run by TCRdb on the PCR reads, yielding one entry per CDR3 protein. The table has some 7,600 distinct CDR3 sequences, 45% seen once. The sequenced sample was CD8+ T cells from the center of a lung tumor. This chain links TRBV10-3 with TRBJ2-5; D assignment may be TRBD1 or TRBD2 (7 bases each). The receptor comes from a male donor with lung adenocarcinoma. The CD4 and CD8 labels of this study may be unreliable. CDR3 bases: TGTGCCACTACAGCAGGGGGGGGAGAGACCCAGTACTTC. It translates to CATTAGGGETQYF.